The rows below give T cell receptor beta chains drawn from one sample of a study of blood T cell repertoires in COVID-19. Assay: immunoSEQ multiplex PCR; the TCRdb copy retains only in-frame clones and omits some. The sample has around 300,000 clones, 70% to 90% seen once. The material sequenced was peripheral blood. The receptors stem from a woman aged 25-40 years who had recovered from COVID-19. Each CDR3 is given with its conserved first and last residue. A D gene is named only where the DNA matches it firmly. Part of the rows lack a size; the others show once, few, many or a class for expanded clones.

TRBV10-3,once,TRBJ1-2,TRBD1,CAIPGTGNYGYTF,TGTGCCATCCCCGGGACAGGGAACTATGGCTACACCTTC
TRBV5-4,-,TRBJ1-2,-,CASSLAGMYNYGYTF,TGTGCCAGCAGCTTGGCAGGGATGTACAACTATGGCTACACCTTC
TRBV12-3/TRBV12-4,-,TRBJ2-5,-,CASSLGGQETQYF,TGTGCCAGCAGTTTAGGAGGCCAAGAGACCCAGTACTTC
TRBV2,-,TRBJ2-5,TRBD2,CASGTSEETQYF,TGTGCCAGCGGGACTAGCGAGGAGACCCAGTACTTC
TRBV6-5,-,TRBJ1-5,-,CASSNRNQPQHF,TGTGCCAGCAGTAACAGGAATCAGCCCCAGCATTTT
TRBV2,few,TRBJ1-1,TRBD1,CASSVPTQRQGNTEAFF,TGTGCCAGCAGCGTGCCCACTCAGAGACAGGGCAACACTGAAGCTTTCTTT
TRBV29-1,-,TRBJ2-1,TRBD2,CSVDGSGSGNEQFF,TGCAGCGTTGATGGAAGCGGGAGTGGAAATGAGCAGTTCTTC
TRBV6-2/TRBV6-3,-,TRBJ1-5,-,CASSHGLLGDQPQHF,TGTGCCAGCAGCCACGGACTCCTCGGGGATCAGCCCCAGCATTTT
TRBV9,-,TRBJ2-5,TRBD1,CASSTDRSGETQYF,TGTGCCAGCAGCACGGACAGGTCGGGGGAGACCCAGTACTTC
TRBV9,-,TRBJ2-1,-,CASTPEGGNEQFF,TGTGCCAGCACCCCTGAAGGAGGCAATGAGCAGTTCTTC
TRBV28,-,TRBJ2-3,TRBD2,CASGPSGGTDTQYF,TGTGCCAGCGGTCCTAGCGGTGGCACAGATACGCAGTATTTT
TRBV28,once,TRBJ1-4,-,CASSLSFATNEKLFF,TGTGCCAGCAGTCTATCCTTTGCAACTAATGAAAAACTGTTTTTT
TRBV19,-,TRBJ2-1,TRBD1,CASSARTGGASYNEQFF,TGTGCCAGTAGTGCCCGAACAGGGGGCGCCTCCTACAATGAGCAGTTCTTC
TRBV21-1,-,TRBJ1-5,-,CASNPGVGQGSNQPQHF,-
TRBV6-6,-,TRBJ1-5,-,CASSYWQGDENQPQHF,TGTGCCAGCAGTTACTGGCAAGGGGATGAAAATCAGCCCCAGCATTTT
TRBV28,-,TRBJ1-2,-,CASSFLGSDYGYTF,TGTGCCAGCAGTTTCCTCGGGTCCGACTATGGCTACACCTTC
TRBV12-3/TRBV12-4,-,TRBJ2-5,-,CASSLIKETQYF,TGTGCCAGCAGTTTAATTAAAGAGACCCAGTACTTC
TRBV5-1,-,TRBJ2-5,TRBD2,CASSPSGGGKTQYF,TGCGCCAGCAGCCCTAGCGGGGGGGGAAAGACCCAGTACTTC
TRBV9,-,TRBJ1-1,-,CASSVVPGWDTEAFF,TGTGCCAGCAGCGTAGTGCCAGGGTGGGACACTGAAGCTTTCTTT
TRBV5-4,-,TRBJ1-2,TRBD1,CASSLLGQGAYGYTF,TGTGCCAGCAGCTTGTTGGGACAGGGAGCCTATGGCTACACCTTC
TRBV6-5,-,TRBJ1-1,-,CASSYSVTGYAFF,TGTGCCAGCAGTTACTCGGTCACAGGCTACGCTTTCTTT
TRBV5-1,-,TRBJ1-5,-,CAEQPRAFQPQHF,TGCGCCGAACAGCCCAGGGCGTTCCAGCCCCAGCATTTT
TRBV21-1,-,TRBJ2-3,-,CASSKVGWTGTDTQYF,TGTGCCAGCAGCAAAGTGGGTTGGACAGGAACAGATACGCAGTATTTT
TRBV27,-,TRBJ2-1,TRBD2,CASSLSTSGRFDEQFF,TGTGCCAGCAGTTTAAGTACTAGCGGGAGGTTTGATGAGCAGTTCTTC
TRBV13,-,TRBJ2-7,TRBD2,CASSQGLAYEQYF,TGTGCCAGCAGCCAAGGACTAGCCTACGAGCAGTACTTC
TRBV2,-,TRBJ2-5,-,CAGGGDSETQYF,TGTGCTGGTGGCGGGGATAGTGAGACCCAGTACTTC
TRBV7-9,-,TRBJ2-3,-,CASTKSEDTQYF,TGTGCCAGCACCAAATCCGAGGATACGCAGTATTTT
TRBV2,-,TRBJ2-7,-,CASSAGSYEQYF,TGTGCCAGCAGTGCCGGGAGTTACGAGCAGTACTTC
TRBV5-4,-,TRBJ1-6,-,CASSLAEDSYSPLHF,TGTGCCAGCAGCTTGGCCGAGGATTCCTATTCACCCCTCCACTTT
TRBV18,-,TRBJ2-2,TRBD1,CASSGTGQGTGELFF,TGTGCCAGCTCCGGGACAGGGCAGGGCACCGGGGAGCTGTTTTTT
TRBV9,-,TRBJ2-3,TRBD2,CASSVDMGEGPRPQYF,TGTGCCAGCAGCGTAGATATGGGGGAGGGGCCGCGGCCGCAGTATTTT
TRBV19,-,TRBJ2-7,-,CASSIELLYEQYF,TGTGCCAGTAGTATAGAACTCCTCTACGAGCAGTACTTC
TRBV6-1,-,TRBJ2-3,-,CASSGVFGGDTDTQYF,TGTGCCAGCAGTGGGGTCTTTGGCGGGGACACAGATACGCAGTATTTT
TRBV25-1,few,TRBJ1-6,-,CASEDTGWNSPLHF,TGTGCCAGCGAAGACACAGGGTGGAATTCACCCCTCCACTTT
TRBV6-4,once,TRBJ1-5,TRBD1,CASSERGGGQPQHF,TGTGCCAGCAGTGAGAGAGGGGGCGGTCAGCCCCAGCATTTT